A selection of T cell receptor beta chains follows, all from one sample in a study of early T cells in non-severe SARS-CoV-2 infection. TCRdb re-called the 5' RACE reads with MiXCR, one entry per CDR3 protein. The sample carries approximately 79,000 distinct CDR3 sequences, 9.5% to 15% recorded once. The source material was whole blood. These receptors were collected from an adult who was a healthcare worker with PCR-confirmed SARS-CoV-2 infection or an uninfected control (not recorded which). Each CDR3 is given with its conserved first and last residue. D genes are given only for firm matches. The listing skips clone size in some rows; elsewhere it reads once, few, many or a size class.

cdr3_nt cdr3_aa j_call v_call clone_size d_call
TGTGCCAGCAGTTTATCGGGGAGACCTGAGCAGTTCTTC CASSLSGRPEQFF TRBJ2-1 TRBV27 many NA
TGCGCCAGCAGCCAAGATCGGGCTAATCAAGAGACCCAGTACTTC CASSQDRANQETQYF TRBJ2-5 TRBV4-3 few NA
TGCAGTGCTAGAGGGAGGAGGAACGCCGGAGACGAGCAGTACTTC CSARGRRNAGDEQYF TRBJ2-7 TRBV20-1 many NA
TGCAGTGCTGAGACAGGGGGTATCACTGAAGCTTTCTTT CSAETGGITEAFF TRBJ1-1 TRBV20-1 many TRBD1
TGTGCCAGCAGCTCCGGGGCCTTCTTCTCTGGAAACACCATATATTTT CASSSGAFFSGNTIYF TRBJ1-3 TRBV11-2 NA NA
TGTGCCAGCAGGGATATACGGGGTAGCTACGAGCAGTACTTC CASRDIRGSYEQYF TRBJ2-7 TRBV2 few NA
TGTGCCAGCAGCCAAGAAGGAGCGGTCCTTTACAATGAGCAGTTCTTC CASSQEGAVLYNEQFF TRBJ2-1 TRBV3-1 NA NA
TGTGCCAGCAGTTACGGGGGGAACGGGTCACCCCTCCACTTT CASSYGGNGSPLHF TRBJ1-6 TRBV6-5 few NA
TGTGCCAGCAGCTTCGGCCCCCTTGGGGAGCAGTACTTC CASSFGPLGEQYF TRBJ2-7 TRBV7-9 NA NA
TGTGCCAGCAGCCCCGGGGGGGCGATCGAGACCCAGTACTTC CASSPGGAIETQYF TRBJ2-5 TRBV6-2/TRBV6-3 few TRBD2
TGTGCCAGCAGCTTCCTATCGGGCGCCGTACCCAAAAACATTCAGTACTTC CASSFLSGAVPKNIQYF TRBJ2-4 TRBV11-2 few NA
TGTGCCAGCAGTTTGACAGAAAGTAACACTGAAGCTTTCTTT CASSLTESNTEAFF TRBJ1-1 TRBV12-3/TRBV12-4 many NA
TGCGCCAGCAGCCAACTCACTAGCGGGGCCGGGGCTGAGACCCAGTACTTC CASSQLTSGAGAETQYF TRBJ2-5 TRBV4-3 many TRBD2
TGTGCCAGCAGTTACATAAGCGGGAGTCACGATGAGCAGTTCTTC CASSYISGSHDEQFF TRBJ2-1 TRBV6-2/TRBV6-3 NA TRBD2
TGCAGTGCTATCACGGGGGAAGAGACCCAGTACTTC CSAITGEETQYF TRBJ2-5 TRBV20-1 few NA
TGTGCCAGCAGCCCCAATGGACAGGGATCCTCGTACTTC CASSPNGQGSSYF TRBJ2-7 TRBV7-2 NA TRBD1
TGCGCCAGCAGCCCGACGGGAGGGCCTGTGAATGAGCAGTTCTTC CASSPTGGPVNEQFF TRBJ2-1 TRBV4-3 few TRBD2